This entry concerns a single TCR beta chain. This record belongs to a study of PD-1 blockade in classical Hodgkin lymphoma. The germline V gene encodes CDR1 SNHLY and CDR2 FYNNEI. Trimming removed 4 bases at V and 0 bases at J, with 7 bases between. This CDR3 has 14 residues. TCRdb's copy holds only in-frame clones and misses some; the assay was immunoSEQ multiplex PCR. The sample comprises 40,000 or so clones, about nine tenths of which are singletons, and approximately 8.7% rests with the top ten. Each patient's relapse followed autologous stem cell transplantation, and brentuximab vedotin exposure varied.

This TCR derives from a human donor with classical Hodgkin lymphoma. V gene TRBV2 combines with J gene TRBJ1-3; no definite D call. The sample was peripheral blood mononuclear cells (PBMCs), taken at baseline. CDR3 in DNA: TGTGCCAGCAGTGGCTCGAGCTCTGGAAACACCATATATTTT. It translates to CASSGSSSGNTIYF. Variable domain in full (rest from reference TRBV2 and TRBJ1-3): EPEVTQTPSHQVTQMGQEVILRCVPISNHLYFYWYRQILGQKVEFLVSFYNNEISEKSEIFDDQFSVERPDGSNFTLKIRSTKLEDSAMYFCASSGSSSGNTIYFGEGSWLTVV.